This T cell receptor (beta chain) is drawn from a study of radiation and T cells in renal cell carcinoma. Whole-study results and caveats: Compared with controls, irradiated tumors had more, larger dominant CDR3 motifs. From baseline, blood top tumor clonotypes peaked at 2 weeks post-radiation.

Treatment defined: 15 Gy SBRT to primary tumor, nephrectomy 4 weeks later. Nephrectomy followed 15 Gy stereotactic body radiation by 4 weeks. This clone turned up a few times. The antigen is unknown. Germline loops: CDR1 SGHNT, CDR2 YYREEE (reference sequence). The V gene lost 4 bases and the J gene lost 0 bases, with 11 bases spanning the gap. CDR3 length equals 15 residues. Some clones are missing from TCRdb's copy, which holds only in-frame ones; the method was immunoSEQ multiplex PCR. This table has about 9,300 clones, around 63% appearing once. Sequences were derived from tumor tissue, sampled from a patient whose treatment included radiotherapy and nephrectomy. This receptor was identified in a woman in her 50s with renal cell carcinoma. The gene calls are TRBV5-4 and TRBJ1-3; D gene uncertain. Here the CDR3 DNA reads TGTGCCAGCAGCGTTGACCCGATCTCTGGAAACACCATATATTTT. This codes for CASSVDPISGNTIYF.